A single sample is the source of the 22 T cell receptor beta chains below, sequenced in a study of blood T cell repertoires in COVID-19. This table comes from immunoSEQ multiplex PCR, and its TCRdb copy is limited to in-frame clones, with some not included. The repertoire consists of roughly 100,000 clones, with 80% to 85% occurring once and the leading ten covering just over 15%. Input material: peripheral blood. The receptor set was obtained from a woman of 80 years or more with acute or convalescent COVID-19.

The chain uses TRBV4-2 and TRBJ2-3; the match to TRBD2 covers 10 bases. The CDR3 consists of 16 residues. Germline lookup yields CDR1 LGHNA and CDR2 YNFKEQ. With 1 base clipped from V and 3 bases from J, the junction kept 4 bases outside the gene matches. Here the CDR3 reads CASSQGLSGRTDTQYF. The CDR3, as DNA: TGTGCCAGCAGCCAAGGGCTTAGCGGGAGGACAGATACGCAGTATTTT.

The rearrangement links TRBV12-5 to TRBJ2-7, with 9 nucleotides matching TRBD1. The V gene end was trimmed by 6 bases and the J gene end by 4 bases; junction bases not matched to a gene: 13. Germline V gene lookup returns CDR1 LGHNT and CDR2 FRNRAP. This CDR3 spans 16 amino acids. The CDR3, as DNA: TGTGCTAGTGGAATAACTTCGGGACAGGGTTCTTACGAGCAGTACTTC. Translated, it gives CASGITSGQGSYEQYF.

This rearrangement joins TRBV28 to TRBJ1-1; D is uncertain. Germline V lookup: CDR1 MDHEN, CDR2 SYDVKM. This CDR3 comprises 11 residues. The V end lost 3 bases, the J end lost 3 bases, and 2 bases lay between the germline ends. The CDR3 loop reads CASSFDTEAFF. The CDR3 region has the DNA TGTGCCAGCAGTTTCGACACTGAAGCTTTCTTT.

The chain employs TRBV6-5 and TRBJ2-2; D is undetermined. Germline CDR1 MNHEY, CDR2 SVGAGI. The CDR3 is 13 residues long. V shed 7 bases and J shed 2 bases, with 8 bases lying between them. CDR3 sequence: CASNRRNTGELFF. In DNA form, the CDR3 reads TGTGCCAGCAATAGGAGAAACACCGGGGAGCTGTTTTTT.

CDR3 loop: CASTLRGYTGELFF. CDR3 coding DNA: TGTGCCAGCACCCTAAGGGGATACACCGGGGAGCTGTTTTTT. The genes are TRBV27 and TRBJ2-2; tentative D call: TRBD1 (5 bases). Germline V gene sequence: CDR1 MNHEY, CDR2 SMNVEV (reference sequence). V gave up 7 bases and J gave up 3 bases, with 12 bases separating them. The CDR3 is made up of 14 amino acids.

This clone was recorded only once. This CDR3 is CASSQHLAGGQEDTQYF. DNA of the CDR3: TGCGCCAGCAGCCAACATCTAGCGGGAGGGCAGGAAGATACGCAGTATTTT. The chain recombines TRBV4-3 with TRBJ2-3, with TRBD2 matching 12 bases. The ends lost 2 bases at V and 5 bases at J; junction bases unmatched: 8. The CDR3 totals 17 residues. CDR1 is LGHNA, CDR2 YSLEER, per germline.

The chain couples TRBV3-1 (or the pseudogene TRBV3-2) to TRBJ2-1, with D maybe TRBD2 (6 bases). The V gene lost 1 base and the J gene lost 10 bases, with 20 bases spanning the gap. This CDR3 comprises 16 residues. Germline V gene sequence: CDR1 LGHDT, CDR2 YNNKEL (reference sequence). The CDR3: CASSQGAGRTNREQFF. DNA of the CDR3: TGTGCCAGCAGCCAAGGTGCGGGAAGGACGAATCGGGAGCAGTTCTTC.

The chain links TRBV10-1 to TRBJ2-2; 9 positions agree with TRBD1. Germline-derived CDR1 and CDR2 are WNHNN and SYGVQD (reference sequence). Trimming at V came to 6 bases and at J to 7 bases, leaving 6 bases not matched to a gene. This CDR3 is built from 14 residues. The CDR3 loop is CASRGDRDSGELFF. In DNA form, the CDR3 reads TGCGCCAGCAGAGGGGACAGGGACAGCGGGGAGCTGTTTTTT.

The chain uses TRBV27 and TRBJ2-3; tentative D call: TRBD2 (5 bases). Per the germline V gene, CDR1 is MNHEY and CDR2 is SMNVEV (reference sequence). The CDR3 length is 15 residues. Deletions cut 3 bases from V and 2 bases from J, with 12 bases between. The CDR3 region is CASSLWRAPTDTQYF. CDR3 DNA: TGTGCCAGCAGTTTGTGGCGGGCCCCCACAGATACGCAGTATTTT.

The V gene is TRBV7-2, the J gene TRBJ2-5; 7 bases map to TRBD2. CDR3 length: 14 amino acids. CDR1 and CDR2 (germline): SGHTA, FQGNSA. With 5 bases clipped from V and 7 bases from J, the junction kept 10 bases outside the gene matches. CDR3 DNA sequence: TGTGCCAGCAGCCCCAGCGGCAGGGAGGGGACCCAGTACTTC. Protein product: CASSPSGREGTQYF. Complete variable domain (other parts from reference TRBV7-2 and TRBJ2-5): GAGVSQSPSNKVTEKGKDVELRCDPISGHTALYWYRQSLGQGLEFLIYFQGNSAPDKSGLPSDRFSAERTGGSVSTLTIQRTQQEDSAVYLCASSPSGREGTQYFGPGTRLLVL.

The genes are TRBV3-1 (or the pseudogene TRBV3-2) and TRBJ2-1; 12 bases align to TRBD2. Germline V CDR1 and CDR2: LGHDT, YNNKEL (reference sequence). V shed 11 bases and J 10 bases; nucleotides not matched to a gene: 9. The CDR3 consists of 13 residues. The CDR3 DNA is TGTGCCTCCCGGCTAGCGGGAGGGTGGGAGCAGTTCTTC. Translation: CASRLAGGWEQFF.

The chain joins TRBV24-1 to TRBJ2-1, with a tentative D call TRBD2 (6 bases). The CDR3 is made up of 15 amino acids. Between the trimmed V and J ends, which lost 3 bases and 3 bases, there was a span of 11 bases. The V gene's germline CDR1 is KGHDR and CDR2 SFDVKD. CDR3 protein: CATSDTSRDYNEQFF. CDR3 DNA: TGTGCCACCAGTGATACTAGCAGAGACTACAATGAGCAGTTCTTC.

J is TRBJ1-5 and V is TRBV6-2 or TRBV6-3; TRBD1 aligns across 8 bases. V was clipped by 2 bases and J by 9 bases; unmatched bases: 9. Per germline, CDR1 MNHEY and CDR2 SVGEGT. CDR3 size: 15 residues. The CDR3 is CASSYPDRVDLPQHF. CDR3 coding DNA: TGTGCCAGCAGTTACCCGGACAGGGTAGATCTGCCCCAGCATTTT.

This sequence joins TRBV19 and TRBJ1-5; weak D call: TRBD1 (6 bases). The length of the CDR3 is 12 residues. V was shortened by 10 bases and J by 3 bases, with 10 bases between the two germline ends. Germline CDR1 LNHDA, CDR2 SQIVND (reference sequence). CDR3 nucleotides: TGTGCCACCGGACAGTTCAATCAGCCCCAGCATTTT. Translated, it gives CATGQFNQPQHF.

The V gene is TRBV7-9, the J gene TRBJ2-7; 8 bases fit TRBD1. CDR1 is SEHNR and CDR2 is FQNEAQ in the germline V gene (reference sequence). The CDR3 has 14 amino acids. The V segment lost 9 bases and the J segment 0 bases; nucleotides outside the gene matches: 7. DNA for the CDR3: TGTGCCAGTAGTGCGCAGGGGGCCTCCTACGAGCAGTACTTC. Translation gives CASSAQGASYEQYF.

This sequence joins TRBV23-1 and TRBJ2-1; the D is unclear. TRBV23-1 is noted as an ORF with a role that remains uncertain. The CDR3 spans 12 residues. Trimming stripped 9 bases from V and 0 bases from J, with 6 bases between. The CDR3 sequence is CARDISYNEQFF. CDR3 coding DNA: TGCGCCAGAGACATCTCCTACAATGAGCAGTTCTTC.

The chain joins TRBV5-1 to TRBJ2-7; D not certain. The CDR3 totals 14 residues. Germline V gene sequence: CDR1 SGHRS, CDR2 YFSETQ. V lost 0 bases, J lost 0 bases, and 7 bases lay in between. CDR3 nucleotides: TGCGCCAGCAGCTTGGCCTCGGGCTCCTACGAGCAGTACTTC. Translated, it gives CASSLASGSYEQYF.

The V call is TRBV6-6, the J call TRBJ1-4; possible D gene TRBD1, 5 bases. Trimming shortened V by 7 bases and J by 1 base, and 13 bases separated the two germline ends. Per germline, CDR1 MNHNY and CDR2 SVGAGI (reference sequence). This CDR3 contains 15 residues. The CDR3 nucleotides read TGTGCCAGCACCACAGACGGGGGAACTAATGAAAAACTGTTTTTT. It is translated as CASTTDGGTNEKLFF.

The chain has TRBV19 and TRBJ2-7, with D perhaps matching TRBD2 (6 bases). Deletions cut 4 bases from V and 7 bases from J, with 14 bases between. The germline gives CDR1 LNHDA, CDR2 SQIVND (reference sequence). CDR3 size: 13 residues. The CDR3 DNA follows: TGTGCCAGTAGTACGCTCCAGGGAGGTGAGCAGTACGTC. Amino acid sequence: CASSTLQGGEQYV.

The rearrangement links TRBV5-4 to TRBJ2-3; 9 bases align to TRBD2. The CDR3 totals 16 residues. Unmatched junction bases numbered 4, after V lost 0 bases and J lost 2 bases. Per germline, CDR1 SGHNT and CDR2 YYREEE (reference sequence). The CDR3 DNA follows: TGTGCCAGCAGCTTGGCTAGCGGGGCAGACACAGATACGCAGTATTTT. This translates into CASSLASGADTDTQYF.

The V call is TRBV30, the J call TRBJ2-1; 11 bases match TRBD2. This CDR3 has 14 residues. J lost 6 bases, V lost 2 bases, and 3 bases had no gene match. Germline CDR1 GTSNPN, CDR2 SVGIG (reference sequence). The CDR3 loop reads CAWSTGTSGNEQFF. CDR3 DNA sequence: TGTGCCTGGAGTACCGGGACTAGCGGCAATGAGCAGTTCTTC. Variable domain in full (rest from reference TRBV30 and TRBJ2-1): SQTIHQWPATLVQPVGSPLSLECTVEGTSNPNLYWYRQAAGRGLQLLFYSVGIGQISSEVPQNLSASRPQDRQFILSSKKLLLSDSGFYLCAWSTGTSGNEQFFGPGTRLTVL.

The V call is TRBV2, the J call TRBJ2-1; possible D gene TRBD1, 5 bases. The CDR3 spans 15 residues. CDR1 is SNHLY and CDR2 is FYNNEI in the germline V gene. V was pared by 9 bases and J by 0 bases, with 15 bases between. The CDR3 bases are TGTGCCAGTTCCCCTAGGGGAAGCTCCTACAATGAGCAGTTCTTC. This encodes CASSPRGSSYNEQFF.